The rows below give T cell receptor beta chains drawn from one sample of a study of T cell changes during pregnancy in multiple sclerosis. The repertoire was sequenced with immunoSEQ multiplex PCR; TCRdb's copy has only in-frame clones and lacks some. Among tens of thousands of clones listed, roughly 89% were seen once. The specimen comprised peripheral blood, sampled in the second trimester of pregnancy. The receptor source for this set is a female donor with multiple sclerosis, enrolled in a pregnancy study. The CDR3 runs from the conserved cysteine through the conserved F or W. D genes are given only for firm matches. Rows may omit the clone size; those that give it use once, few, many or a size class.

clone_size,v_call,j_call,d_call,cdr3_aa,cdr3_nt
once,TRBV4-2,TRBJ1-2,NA,CASSHGGNLVYGYTF,TGTGCCAGCAGCCACGGGGGAAACTTAGTCTATGGCTACACCTTC
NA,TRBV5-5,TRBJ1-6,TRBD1,CASSLSTGYSPLHF,TGTGCCAGCAGCTTATCGACAGGGTATTCACCCCTCCACTTT
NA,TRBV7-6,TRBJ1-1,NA,CASSPQGGYTEAFF,TGTGCCAGCAGCCCACAGGGAGGGTACACTGAAGCTTTCTTT
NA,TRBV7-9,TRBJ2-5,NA,CASSPSWGVETQYF,TGTGCCAGCAGCCCGTCGTGGGGGGTTGAGACCCAGTACTTC
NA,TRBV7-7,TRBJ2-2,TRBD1,CASSFGTGNTGELFF,TGTGCTAGCAGCTTTGGGACAGGAAACACCGGGGAGCTGTTTTTT
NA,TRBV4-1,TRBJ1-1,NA,CASSQEPFETGLLNTEAFF,TGCGCCAGCAGCCAAGAGCCTTTTGAAACGGGACTTCTGAACACTGAAGCTTTCTTT
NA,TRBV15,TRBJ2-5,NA,CATSLGETQYF,TGTGCCACCAGTCTAGGAGAGACCCAGTACTTC
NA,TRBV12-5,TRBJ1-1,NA,CASGLSGLDTEAFF,TGTGCTAGTGGTTTGTCGGGGTTGGACACTGAAGCTTTCTTT
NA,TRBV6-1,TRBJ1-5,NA,CASHPTGSNQPQHF,TGTGCCAGCCACCCCACGGGTAGCAATCAGCCCCAGCATTTT
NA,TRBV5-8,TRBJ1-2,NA,CASSLVWGRDGYTF,TGTGCCAGCAGCTTGGTCTGGGGGCGGGATGGCTACACCTTC
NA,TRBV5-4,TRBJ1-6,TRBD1,CASSWTGNVGSYNSPLHF,TGTGCCAGCAGCTGGACAGGGAACGTAGGCTCCTATAATTCACCCCTCCACTTT
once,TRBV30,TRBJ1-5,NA,CAWSAGPYQPQHF,TGTGCCTGGAGTGCTGGGCCCTATCAGCCCCAGCATTTT
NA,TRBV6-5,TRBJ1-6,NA,CASRTAGFNAPLHF,TGTGCCAGCAGGACGGCAGGGTTTAACGCACCCCTCCACTTT
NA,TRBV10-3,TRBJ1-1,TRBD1,CAISEPGTGAGVMRVNTEAFF,TGTGCCATCAGTGAGCCGGGGACAGGGGCAGGCGTTATGAGAGTGAACACTGAAGCTTTCTTT
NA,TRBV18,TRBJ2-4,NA,CASSHKVWWSKNIQYF,TGTGCCAGCTCCCACAAAGTTTGGTGGTCCAAAAACATTCAGTACTTC
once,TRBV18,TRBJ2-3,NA,CASSQGAGTPLDTQYF,TGTGCCAGCTCGCAGGGCGCGGGAACACCACTGGATACGCAGTATTTT
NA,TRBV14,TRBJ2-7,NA,CASSQVGGGSSYEQYF,TGTGCCAGCAGCCAAGTGGGGGGCGGGAGCTCCTACGAGCAGTACTTC
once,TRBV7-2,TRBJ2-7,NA,CASSLALGSSGYEQYF,TGTGCCAGCAGCTTAGCGCTAGGTAGTTCCGGCTACGAGCAGTACTTC
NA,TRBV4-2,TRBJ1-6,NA,CASSQDEALGASYSPLHF,TGTGCCAGCAGCCAAGACGAAGCCCTAGGAGCCTCTTATTCACCCCTCCACTTT
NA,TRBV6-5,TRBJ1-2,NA,CASSAGGGSNYGYTF,TGTGCCAGCAGTGCCGGGGGGGGCTCAAACTATGGCTACACCTTC
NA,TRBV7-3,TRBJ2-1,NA,CASSLSHSPSYNEQFF,TGTGCCAGCAGCTTAAGTCATAGCCCCTCCTACAATGAGCAGTTCTTC
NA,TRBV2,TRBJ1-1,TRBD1,CASSDRATEAFF,TGTGCCAGCTCCGACAGGGCCACTGAAGCTTTCTTT
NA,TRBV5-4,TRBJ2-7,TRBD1,CASSLPDRVPDEQYF,TGTGCCAGCAGCTTACCCGACAGGGTCCCCGACGAGCAGTACTTC
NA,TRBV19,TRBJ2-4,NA,CASSMQAQVENIQYF,TGTGCCAGTAGTATGCAGGCCCAGGTTGAAAACATTCAGTACTTC
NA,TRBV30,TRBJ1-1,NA,CAHVQGRNTEAFF,TGTGCCCACGTACAGGGTAGGAACACTGAAGCTTTCTTT
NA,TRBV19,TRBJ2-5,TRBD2,CASSIIAGGETQYF,TGTGCCAGTAGTATCATAGCGGGGGGAGAGACCCAGTACTTC
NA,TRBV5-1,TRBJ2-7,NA,CASSPPGSSEQYF,TGCGCCAGCTCTCCTCCAGGTTCTTCCGAGCAGTACTTC
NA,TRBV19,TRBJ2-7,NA,CASSIRGTYEQYF,TGTGCCAGTAGTATTAGGGGTACCTACGAGCAGTACTTC
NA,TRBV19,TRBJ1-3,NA,CASTHGNTIYF,TGTGCCAGTACCCACGGGAACACCATATATTTT
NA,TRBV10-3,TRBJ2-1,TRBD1,CAIKGQDVYNEQFF,TGTGCCATCAAGGGACAGGACGTCTACAATGAGCAGTTCTTC
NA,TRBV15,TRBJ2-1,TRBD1,CATSRSTGAVYNEQFF,TGTGCCACCAGCAGATCGACAGGGGCCGTTTACAATGAGCAGTTCTTC
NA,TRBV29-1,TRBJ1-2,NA,CSVGRNYGYTF,TGCAGCGTTGGGAGGAACTATGGCTACACCTTC
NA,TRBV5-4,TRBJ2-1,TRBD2,CASSSGGPGTSGANEQFF,TGTGCCAGCAGCTCGGGGGGTCCCGGGACTAGCGGGGCCAATGAGCAGTTCTTC
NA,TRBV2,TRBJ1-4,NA,CASTWGGEKLFF,TGTGCCAGCACCTGGGGGGGGGAAAAACTGTTTTTT
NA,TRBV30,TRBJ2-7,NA,CAWTRSGRGYYEQYF,TGTGCCTGGACCCGCTCGGGTCGGGGGTACTACGAGCAGTACTTC
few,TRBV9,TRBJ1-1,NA,CASSVAPQVLGTEAFF,TGTGCCAGCAGCGTTGCCCCTCAGGTACTCGGCACTGAAGCTTTCTTT
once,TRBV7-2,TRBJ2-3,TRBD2,CASRNAGGPPWGTQYF,TGTGCCAGCAGGAACGCGGGGGGGCCTCCTTGGGGTACGCAGTATTTT
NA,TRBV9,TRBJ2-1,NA,CASSVGLSSYNEQFF,TGTGCCAGCAGCGTAGGACTGAGCTCCTACAATGAGCAGTTCTTC
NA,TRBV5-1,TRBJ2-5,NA,CASSGNRAAETQYF,TGCGCCAGCAGCGGGAACAGGGCGGCAGAGACCCAGTACTTC
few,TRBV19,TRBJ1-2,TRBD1,CASTPFGDRVDNGYTF,TGTGCCAGTACCCCCTTTGGGGACAGGGTAGATAATGGCTACACCTTC